The sequence of this T cell receptor (beta chain) was determined in a study of immune evolution from preneoplasia to lung adenocarcinoma. Profiling relied on immunoSEQ multiplex PCR, and the TCRdb table lists in-frame clones only, not all of them. The table shows some 4,600 clones, with roughly 87% occurring only once. A single count supports this clone. The specimen was FFPE invasive lung adenocarcinoma tissue. The source of this sequence is a person aged 45-60 years with lung adenocarcinoma.

In nucleotides, the CDR3 is TGCAGTGCCTGGGACAACTACGAGCAGTACTTC. It codes for CSAWDNYEQYF. The chain has TRBV20-1 and TRBJ2-7; D is perhaps TRBD1 (6 bases). V dropped 6 bases and J dropped 3 bases, with 9 bases sitting between them. Per the germline V gene, CDR1 is DFQATT and CDR2 is SNEGSKA (reference sequence). CDR3 length equals 11 residues.